This T cell receptor beta chain originates from a study of shared clonotypes between healthy human individuals (dated by TCRdb to the early 2020s). Context from the whole study: The cohort included three men and a couple of women between 18 and 49 years of age. For each donor, CD4 naive and CD4 memory were each given three plates, CD8 naive was given two plates, and CD8 memory was given one plate. To increase sequencing depth and limit assay-specific biases, different laboratories used diverse techniques to prepare libraries and sequence TCR repertoires. Blood TCR repertoires of five healthy adults were deeply sequenced to estimate repertoire size and the extent of clonotype sharing between individuals. Leukapheresis yielded between about 0.85 and 10 billion PBMCs per donor. Results and caveats for the whole study, not just this receptor: Because the study included a small number of donors, the genetic and exposure-history diversity represented was limited. Compared with non-shared clonotypes, the clonotypes found in all four sorted-subset donors had higher generation probabilities. Based on pairwise subsampling, the degree of clonotype sharing among donors was expected to be affected by sequencing depth. Larger estimated clonotype richness was generally found for naive subsets than for memory subsets. When four donors were compared, the shared fraction of clonotypes was around 4.6% for naive CD4, about 4% for naive CD8, roughly 2.5% for memory CD4, and 0.4% for memory CD8. Even with the large sequencing depth, rarefaction of the sorted-subset datasets indicated that sequencing was incomplete. Sampling was restricted to blood, and TCR repertoires in tissue are likely to differ from TCR repertoires in blood.

The CDR3 covers 12 residues, taking in both the cysteine and the phenylalanine. Only the CDR3 portion is preserved as DNA: 36 bases, with reading frame beginning at the first base. Between the V and J ends, shortened by 6 bases and 12 bases respectively, the junction contains 15 bases. The germline V gene provides CDR1 ENHRY and CDR2 SYGVKD. This clone was seen more than once but under ten times. The antigen this receptor binds is unknown. No base qualities exist here, and no much larger clone lies one base off it. Healthy HIV-negative adults with no recently reported acute infections or vaccinations were included as donors. All donors were Caucasian adults living in Nashville, Tennessee, USA. CD4+ T cells were enriched through magnetic negative selection, after which naive cells were positively selected on CD45RA and the remaining negative fraction served as the memory subset. Blood was obtained by leukapheresis, after which PBMCs were separated by Ficoll-Histopaque density gradient centrifugation and cryopreserved in liquid nitrogen vapor phase. Analytical flow cytometry was used to check the purity and quantity of every magnetically sorted T cell population. Genomic DNA was isolated from every sorted fraction and measured by UV absorbance on a Nanodrop 2000c.

TCR CDR3 regions were amplified from genomic DNA by multiplex PCR using the deep immunoSEQ assay. Extracted genomic DNA from each cell subset was spread evenly across all wells of several immunoSEQ 96-well plates, with each plate serving as a replicate. For sorted subsets, 200 ng of genomic DNA, equivalent to roughly 30,000 T cell genomes, went into each replicate PCR. Purified libraries were quantified with a Qubit 3.0 fluorometer, sized on a Bioanalyzer 2100, and re-quantified with the KAPA Library Quantification kit. A separate single-read 150-cycle Illumina NextSeq 550 flow cell was used to sequence each immunoSEQ 96-well plate. The paper's data handling went like this. Because the immunoSEQ output held only junctional sequences and lacked quality scores, the filtering could not match the filtering applied to full-length reads. To assign V/J genes and CDR3, sequences were annotated using PyIR, a Python wrapper for IgBLAST v1.9, with IMGT germline references. Reads were filtered out if the reads had weak V/J assignments (E-value above 1e-6), no CDR3, stop codons, out-of-frame junctions, or ambiguous translated residues. V3J clonotypes were defined by identical inferred V gene, J gene, and CDR3 amino acid sequence. To compute the percentage overlap between repertoires, the number of shared unique clonotypes was divided by the size of the smaller repertoire. RTK rarefaction, the Chao1 estimator, and Recon v2.1 estimates of unobserved clonotypes were used to assess repertoire richness. Generation probabilities were computed with OLGA for all TCRbeta clonotypes obtained by the gDNA method from four donors. The clones in this table, taken by TCRdb from immuneACCESS, are in-frame only. Not every clone is retained; where verified, under half of the shortfall comes from an unresolved V gene, and the cause of the rest is unknown. V and J calls plus clone size are reproduced from that table; the DNA served to infer D and trimming. In all, the sample holds about 960,000 clones, and about three quarters of those were seen once. The top ten constitute approximately 1.5% of the sample.

The sequence came from a man in his late teens or twenties in good health. The material sequenced was memory CD4+ T cells sorted from blood. The meaning of the sample's cell subset or site label: CD45RA-negative fraction. The V and J genes are TRBV10-3 and TRBJ2-1, with TRBD2 tentatively as D gene (5 bases match). CDR3 protein: CAISGGEVRQFF. Here is the DNA: TGTGCCATCAGCGGAGGAGAGGTTCGGCAGTTCTTC.